A single sample gave rise to the 15 T cell receptor beta chains below, sequenced in a study of PD-1 blockade in classical Hodgkin lymphoma. Autologous stem cell transplantation was followed by relapse in every patient, and brentuximab vedotin exposure varied. Sequencing was performed with immunoSEQ multiplex PCR; in TCRdb, only in-frame clones are kept and a portion is missing. The sample includes 13,000 to 15,000 clones, 55% to 65% of them seen just once. The sample in question was peripheral blood mononuclear cells (PBMCs), obtained at baseline. The receptors were gathered from a human donor with classical Hodgkin lymphoma.

Here the CDR3 DNA reads TGTGCCAGCAGCTTAGTGTGGTCCGAAGCTTTCTTT. Protein: CASSLVWSEAFF. The chain combines TRBV9 with TRBJ1-1; no reliable D call. Germline V gene sequence: CDR1 SGDLS, CDR2 YYNGEE. The CDR3 covers 12 residues. Trimming removed 4 bases at V and 8 bases at J, with 12 bases between. Drawing the rest from reference TRBV9 and TRBJ1-1, the complete variable domain is DSGVTQTPKHLITATGQRVTLRCSPRSGDLSVYWYQQSLDQGLQFLIQYYNGEERAKGNILERFSAQQFPDLHSELNLSSLELGDSALYFCASSLVWSEAFFGQGTRLTVV.

The chain employs TRBV4-1 and TRBJ2-1; D is unclear. This CDR3 is built from 16 residues. V was shortened by 3 bases and J by 0 bases, with 12 bases between the two germline ends. Germline assignment: CDR1 MGHRA and CDR2 YSYEKL. Written as DNA, the CDR3 is TGCGCCAGCAGCCACGTGGACCTGATCTCCTACAATGAGCAGTTCTTC. Translating it yields CASSHVDLISYNEQFF.

The chain combines TRBV5-1 with TRBJ2-7; a weak D match, TRBD2 (5 bases). CDR1 is SGHRS and CDR2 is YFSETQ in the germline V gene. This CDR3 has 12 amino acids. Trimming pared 7 bases from V and 6 bases from J, leaving 14 bases between. CDR3 in DNA: TGCGCCAGCGGCTATCTAGAGGGCGAGCAGTACTTC. Residues: CASGYLEGEQYF.

The CDR3 region has the DNA TGTGCCAGCAGTGACCGGGACAGACAGCATTTT. It is translated as CASSDRDRQHF. The rearrangement links TRBV6-1 to TRBJ1-5; 7 bases line up with TRBD1. Germline CDR1 is MNHNS and CDR2 is SASEGT. This CDR3 comprises 11 residues. J was trimmed by 13 bases and V by 3 bases; bases with no gene match: 3.

V is TRBV5-6 and J is TRBJ1-6, with TRBD1 as a possible D gene (5 bases). CDR1 SGHDT and CDR2 YYEEEE come from the germline V gene. V was shortened by 0 bases and J by 6 bases, with 7 bases between the two germline ends. The CDR3 is 14 amino acids. CDR3 loop: CASSLGQPNSPLHF. The CDR3 region has the DNA TGTGCCAGCAGCTTGGGACAGCCTAATTCACCCCTCCACTTT.

This clone came up once. This sequence joins TRBV28 and TRBJ2-7; D call uncertain. CDR1 is MDHEN and CDR2 is SYDVKM in the germline V gene. This CDR3 comprises 14 residues. With 2 bases removed from V and 4 bases from J, the gap between germline ends came to 12 bases. In DNA, the CDR3 is TGTGCCAGCAGTTTAGGAAGGACCAATTACGAGCAGTACTTC. It specifies CASSLGRTNYEQYF.

This clone was detected a few times. This rearrangement joins TRBV28 to TRBJ2-7, with D unclear. Trimming removed 1 base from V and 0 bases from J, with 13 bases in between. The CDR3 runs 16 residues. Germline V CDR1 and CDR2: MDHEN, SYDVKM. As DNA, the CDR3 is TGTGCCAGCAGTTTATCGGTCTCTACGCTCTCCTACGAGCAGTACTTC. Translation gives CASSLSVSTLSYEQYF.

The gene calls are TRBV9 and TRBJ2-7; 8 nucleotides align to TRBD1. V was clipped by 4 bases and J by 0 bases; unmatched bases: 6. Germline loops: CDR1 SGDLS, CDR2 YYNGEE. This CDR3 spans 15 amino acids. The CDR3 reads CASSPRDRSSYEQYF. In DNA, the CDR3 is TGTGCCAGCAGCCCCCGGGACAGGAGCTCCTACGAGCAGTACTTC. The full variable domain, its missing parts supplied by reference TRBV9 and TRBJ2-7, is DSGVTQTPKHLITATGQRVTLRCSPRSGDLSVYWYQQSLDQGLQFLIQYYNGEERAKGNILERFSAQQFPDLHSELNLSSLELGDSALYFCASSPRDRSSYEQYFGPGTRLTVT.

In its sample, this clone is medium-sized. The chain links TRBV7-8 to TRBJ2-2; D may correspond to TRBD1 or TRBD2 (5 bases each). The CDR3 loop spans 17 amino acids. Germline V CDR1 and CDR2: SGHVS, FQNEAQ. The V gene lost 4 bases and the J gene lost 6 bases, with 21 bases spanning the gap. The CDR3 spells CASSSMGESVLSGELFF. In nucleotides, the CDR3 is TGTGCCAGCAGCTCCATGGGGGAATCTGTTTTATCCGGGGAGCTGTTTTTT. Complete variable domain (other parts from reference TRBV7-8 and TRBJ2-2): GAGVSQSPRYKVAKRGQDVALRCDPISGHVSLFWYQQALGQGPEFLTYFQNEAQLDKSGLPSDRFFAERPEGSVSTLKIQRTQQEDSAVYLCASSSMGESVLSGELFFGEGSRLTVL.

V is TRBV29-1 and J is TRBJ2-5, with TRBD2 matching 9 bases. Germline V gives CDR1 SQVTM, CDR2 ANQGSEA. The CDR3 consists of 19 residues. With V trimmed by 0 bases and J by 5 bases, 19 bases remained unmatched. CDR3 protein: CSVEDTKTPALAGYETQYF. In DNA form, the CDR3 reads TGCAGCGTTGAAGATACTAAAACCCCGGCACTAGCGGGTTATGAGACCCAGTACTTC.

This clone came up once. The V gene is TRBV27, the J gene TRBJ2-7; 12 bases are shared with TRBD2. Germline V lookup: CDR1 MNHEY, CDR2 SMNVEV (reference sequence). J gave up 6 bases and V 4 bases, and 4 bases lay outside the gene matches. The CDR3 has 14 amino acids. The chain's CDR3 is CASSSTSGRTEQYF. DNA for the CDR3: TGTGCCAGCAGTTCAACTAGCGGGAGGACCGAGCAGTACTTC.

The rearrangement joins TRBV6-9 to TRBJ2-3, with D perhaps being TRBD1 or TRBD2 (5 bases each). Trimming stripped 7 bases from V and 6 bases from J, with 8 bases between. The germline V gene encodes CDR1 MNHGY and CDR2 SVAAGI. This CDR3 region has 11 residues. CDR3 sequence (DNA): TGTGCCAGCATAGAGGGGGATACGCAGTATTTT. Its translation is CASIEGDTQYF.

By share, this clone counts as medium-sized (0.01 to 0.1%). CDR3 DNA: TGTGCCAGCAGTTTTGTCGGACCTCCGGCCGAGCAGTACTTC. Translation: CASSFVGPPAEQYF. The chain uses TRBV27 and TRBJ2-7; D is unclear. The CDR3 runs to 14 residues. The V gene lost 3 bases and the J gene lost 6 bases, with 15 bases spanning the gap. CDR1 and CDR2 from the germline V gene are MNHEY and SMNVEV (reference sequence).

The V gene is TRBV30, the J gene TRBJ2-1; tentatively, D is TRBD1 or TRBD2 (5 bases each). There are 12 residues in the CDR3. V lost 2 bases to trimming and J lost 15 bases, with 17 bases between them. Germline-derived CDR1 and CDR2 are GTSNPN and SVGIG (reference sequence). The CDR3 protein is CAWSKGAVGAFF. In DNA, the CDR3 is TGTGCCTGGAGTAAAGGAGCGGTCGGGGCGTTCTTC.

This chain joins TRBV5-8 and TRBJ2-7, with 7 bases fitting TRBD2. V trimming: 2 bases; J trimming: 4 bases; junction bases outside the gene matches: 3. Germline V gives CDR1 SGHTS, CDR2 YDEGEE. The CDR3 consists of 13 residues. CDR3 loop: CASSFGGGYEQYF. Here the CDR3 DNA reads TGTGCCAGCAGCTTCGGGGGAGGGTACGAGCAGTACTTC.